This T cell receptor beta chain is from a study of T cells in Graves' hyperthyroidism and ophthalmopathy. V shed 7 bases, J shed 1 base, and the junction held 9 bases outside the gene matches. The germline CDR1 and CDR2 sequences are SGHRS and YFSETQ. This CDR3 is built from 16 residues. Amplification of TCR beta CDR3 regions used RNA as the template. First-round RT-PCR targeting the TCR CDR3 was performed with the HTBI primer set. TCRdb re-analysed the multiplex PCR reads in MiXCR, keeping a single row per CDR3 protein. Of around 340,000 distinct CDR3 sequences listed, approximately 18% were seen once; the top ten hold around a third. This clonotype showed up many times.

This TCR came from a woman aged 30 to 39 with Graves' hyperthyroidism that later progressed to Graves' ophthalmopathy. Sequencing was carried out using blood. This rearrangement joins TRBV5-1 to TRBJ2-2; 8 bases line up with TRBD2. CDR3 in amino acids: CASFRYSGMNTGELFF. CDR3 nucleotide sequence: TGCGCCAGCTTCCGATATAGCGGGATGAACACCGGGGAGCTGTTTTTT. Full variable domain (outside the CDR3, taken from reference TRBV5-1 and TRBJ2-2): KAGVTQTPRYLIKTRGQQVTLSCSPISGHRSVSWYQQTPGQGLQFLFEYFSETQRNKGNFPGRFSGRQFSNSRSEMNVSTLELGDSALYLCASFRYSGMNTGELFFGEGSRLTVL.